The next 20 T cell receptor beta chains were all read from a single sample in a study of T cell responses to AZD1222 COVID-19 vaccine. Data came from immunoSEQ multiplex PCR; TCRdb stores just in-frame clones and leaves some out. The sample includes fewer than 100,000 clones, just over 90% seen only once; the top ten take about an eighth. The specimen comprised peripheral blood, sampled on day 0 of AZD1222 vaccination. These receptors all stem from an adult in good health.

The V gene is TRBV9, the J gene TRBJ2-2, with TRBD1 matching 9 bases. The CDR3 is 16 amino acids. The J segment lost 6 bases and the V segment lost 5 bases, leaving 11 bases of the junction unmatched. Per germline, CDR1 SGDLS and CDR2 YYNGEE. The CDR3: CASSKEGQGGAGELFF. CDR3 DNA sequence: TGTGCCAGCAGTAAAGAGGGACAGGGAGGGGCCGGGGAGCTGTTTTTT. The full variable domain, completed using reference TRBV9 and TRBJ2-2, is DSGVTQTPKHLITATGQRVTLRCSPRSGDLSVYWYQQSLDQGLQFLIQYYNGEERAKGNILERFSAQQFPDLHSELNLSSLELGDSALYFCASSKEGQGGAGELFFGEGSRLTVL.

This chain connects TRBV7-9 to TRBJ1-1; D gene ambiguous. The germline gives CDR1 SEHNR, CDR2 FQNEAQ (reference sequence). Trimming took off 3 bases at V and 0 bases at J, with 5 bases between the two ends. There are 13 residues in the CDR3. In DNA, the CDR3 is TGTGCCAGCAGCTTGGTACTGAACACTGAAGCTTTCTTT. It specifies CASSLVLNTEAFF.

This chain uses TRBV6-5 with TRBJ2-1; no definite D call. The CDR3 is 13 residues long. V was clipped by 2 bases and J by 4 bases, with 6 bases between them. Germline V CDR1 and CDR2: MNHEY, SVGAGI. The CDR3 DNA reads TGTGCCAGCAGTTACGACGGGTACAATGAGCAGTTCTTC. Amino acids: CASSYDGYNEQFF.

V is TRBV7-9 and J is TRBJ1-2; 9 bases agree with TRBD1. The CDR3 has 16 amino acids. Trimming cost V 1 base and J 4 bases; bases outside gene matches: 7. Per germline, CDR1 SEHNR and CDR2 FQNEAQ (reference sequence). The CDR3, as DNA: TGTGCCAGCAGCTTAGTACCACAGGGGGCTGTCTATGGCTACACCTTC. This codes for CASSLVPQGAVYGYTF.

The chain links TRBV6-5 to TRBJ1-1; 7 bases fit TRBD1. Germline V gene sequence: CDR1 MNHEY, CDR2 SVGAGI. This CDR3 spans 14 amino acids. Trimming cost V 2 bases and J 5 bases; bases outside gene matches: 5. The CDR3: CASSYDTGETEAFF. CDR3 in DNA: TGTGCCAGCAGTTACGACACAGGGGAGACTGAAGCTTTCTTT.

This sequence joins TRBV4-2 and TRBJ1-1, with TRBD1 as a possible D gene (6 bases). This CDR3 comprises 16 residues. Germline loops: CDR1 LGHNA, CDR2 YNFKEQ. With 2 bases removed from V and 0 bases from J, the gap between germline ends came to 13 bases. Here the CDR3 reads CASSQMTGMVNTEAFF. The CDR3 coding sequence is TGTGCCAGCAGCCAAATGACAGGCATGGTGAACACTGAAGCTTTCTTT.

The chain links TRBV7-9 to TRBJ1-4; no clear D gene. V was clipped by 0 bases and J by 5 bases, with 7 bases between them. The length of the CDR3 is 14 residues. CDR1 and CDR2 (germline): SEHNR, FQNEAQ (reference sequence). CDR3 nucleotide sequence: TGTGCCAGCAGCTTAGCGCTGGGGAATGAAAAACTGTTTTTT. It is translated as CASSLALGNEKLFF.

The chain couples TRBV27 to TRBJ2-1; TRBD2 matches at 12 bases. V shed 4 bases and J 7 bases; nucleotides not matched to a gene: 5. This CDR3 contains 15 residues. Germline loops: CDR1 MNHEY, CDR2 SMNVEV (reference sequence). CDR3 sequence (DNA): TGTGCCAGCAGTTCCGGACTAGCGGGGTATAATGAGCAGTTCTTC. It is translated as CASSSGLAGYNEQFF.

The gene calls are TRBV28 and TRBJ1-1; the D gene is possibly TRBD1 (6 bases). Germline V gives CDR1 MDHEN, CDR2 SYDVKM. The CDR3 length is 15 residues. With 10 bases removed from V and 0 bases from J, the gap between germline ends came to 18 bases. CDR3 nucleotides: TGTGCCACTGGGGGGGACACTGACATGAACACTGAAGCTTTCTTT. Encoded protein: CATGGDTDMNTEAFF.

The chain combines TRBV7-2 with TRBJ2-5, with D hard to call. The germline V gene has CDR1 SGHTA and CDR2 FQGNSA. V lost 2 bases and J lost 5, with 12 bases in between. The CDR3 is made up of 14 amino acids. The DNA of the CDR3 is TGTGCCAGCAGCTTAATTGGCGGATCGGAGACCCAGTACTTC. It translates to CASSLIGGSETQYF.

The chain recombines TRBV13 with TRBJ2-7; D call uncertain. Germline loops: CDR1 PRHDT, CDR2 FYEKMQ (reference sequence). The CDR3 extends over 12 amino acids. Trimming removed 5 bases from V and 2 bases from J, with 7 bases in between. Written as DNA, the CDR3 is TGTGCCAGCAGCATATTTACCTACGAGCAGTACTTC. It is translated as CASSIFTYEQYF.

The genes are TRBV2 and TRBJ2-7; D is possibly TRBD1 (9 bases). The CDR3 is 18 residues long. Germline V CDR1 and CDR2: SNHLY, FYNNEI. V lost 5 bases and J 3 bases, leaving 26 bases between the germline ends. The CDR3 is CASSQFRDRVTSGYEQYF. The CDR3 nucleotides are TGTGCCAGCAGTCAGTTCCGGGACAGGGTTACTAGCGGCTACGAGCAGTACTTC.

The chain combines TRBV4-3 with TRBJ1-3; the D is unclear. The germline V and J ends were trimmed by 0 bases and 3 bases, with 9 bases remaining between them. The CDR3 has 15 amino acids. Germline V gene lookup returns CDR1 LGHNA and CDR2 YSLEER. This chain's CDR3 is CASSQDLRVGNTIYF. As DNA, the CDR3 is TGCGCCAGCAGCCAAGATCTCCGAGTTGGAAACACCATATATTTT.

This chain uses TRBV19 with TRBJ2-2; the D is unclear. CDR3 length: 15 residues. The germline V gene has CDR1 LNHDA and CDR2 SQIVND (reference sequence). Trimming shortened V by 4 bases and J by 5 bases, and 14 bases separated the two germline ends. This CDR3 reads CASSTVGLGTGELFF. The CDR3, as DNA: TGTGCCAGTAGTACCGTGGGGTTAGGAACCGGGGAGCTGTTTTTT.

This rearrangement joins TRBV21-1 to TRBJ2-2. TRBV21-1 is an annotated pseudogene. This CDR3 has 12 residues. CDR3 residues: CASGVETGELFF. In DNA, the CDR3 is TGTGCCAGCGGGGTAGAGACCGGGGAGCTGTTTTTT.

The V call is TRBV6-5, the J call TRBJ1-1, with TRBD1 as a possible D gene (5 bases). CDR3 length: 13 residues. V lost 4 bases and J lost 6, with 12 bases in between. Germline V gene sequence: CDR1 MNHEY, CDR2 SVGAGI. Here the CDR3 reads CASSSRTISEAFF. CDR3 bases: TGTGCCAGCAGTTCGCGGACAATCTCTGAAGCTTTCTTT.

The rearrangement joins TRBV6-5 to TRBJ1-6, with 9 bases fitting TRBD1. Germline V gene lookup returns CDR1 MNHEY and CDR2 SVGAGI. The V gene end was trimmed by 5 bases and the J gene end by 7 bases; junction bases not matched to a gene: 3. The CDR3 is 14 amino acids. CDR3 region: CASSTTGGNSPLHF. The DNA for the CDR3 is TGTGCCAGCAGTACGACAGGGGGGAATTCACCCCTCCACTTT.

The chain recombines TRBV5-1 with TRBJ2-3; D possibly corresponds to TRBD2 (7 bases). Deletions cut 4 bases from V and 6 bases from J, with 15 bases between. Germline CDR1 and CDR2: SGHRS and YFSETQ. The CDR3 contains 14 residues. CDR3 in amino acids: CASSPGGGKDTQYF. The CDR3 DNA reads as TGCGCCAGCAGCCCGGGGGGCGGGAAGGATACGCAGTATTTT. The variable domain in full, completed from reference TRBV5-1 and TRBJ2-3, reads KAGVTQTPRYLIKTRGQQVTLSCSPISGHRSVSWYQQTPGQGLQFLFEYFSETQRNKGNFPGRFSGRQFSNSRSEMNVSTLELGDSALYLCASSPGGGKDTQYFGPGTRLTVL.

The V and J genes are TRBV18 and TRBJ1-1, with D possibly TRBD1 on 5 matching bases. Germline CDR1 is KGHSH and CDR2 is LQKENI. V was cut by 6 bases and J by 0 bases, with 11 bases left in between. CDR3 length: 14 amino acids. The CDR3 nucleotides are TGTGCCAGCTCGCCGACAGTCATGAACACTGAAGCTTTCTTT. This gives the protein CASSPTVMNTEAFF.

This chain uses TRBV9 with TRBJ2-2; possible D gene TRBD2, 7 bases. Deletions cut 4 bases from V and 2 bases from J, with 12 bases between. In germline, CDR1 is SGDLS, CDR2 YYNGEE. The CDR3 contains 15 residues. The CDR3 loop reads CASSPSGGNTGELFF. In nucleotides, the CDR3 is TGTGCCAGCAGCCCTTCGGGGGGCAACACCGGGGAGCTGTTTTTT.